This T cell receptor beta chain appears in the sequencing data of a study of blood T cell repertoires in COVID-19. Study context: From the United States, Italy and Spain came samples of acute and convalescent COVID-19. T cells, B-cell-depleted T cells, or PBMCs provided the cDNA or gDNA that served as material.

Per the study methods: Quantification of nucleated cells was approximated via reference gene primer amplification. Method: immunoSEQ multiplex PCR; TCRdb's copy keeps in-frame clones and lacks some. Clone size and V and J calls were adopted from that table, with D and trimming inferred from the DNA. The sample has approximately 220,000 clones, around 91% seen once. Clinical histories supplied by participants themselves formed the basis of cohort assignment. V lost 6 bases, J lost 0 bases, and 10 bases stayed unmatched. The V gene's germline CDR1 is SGHTA and CDR2 FQGNSA. The CDR3 extends over 19 amino acids.

V is TRBV7-2 and J is TRBJ2-1, with 14 bases aligning to TRBD2. The sequenced sample was PBMCs or T cells enriched from blood (not recorded which). This clonotype originated in a man aged 25 to 40 who had been exposed to COVID-19. CDR3: CASRLGLAGEAVSYNEQFF. The CDR3 DNA is TGTGCCAGCAGACTGGGACTAGCGGGAGAAGCAGTCTCCTACAATGAGCAGTTCTTC. The full variable domain, with the rest looked up from reference TRBV7-2 and TRBJ2-1, is GAGVSQSPSNKVTEKGKDVELRCDPISGHTALYWYRQSLGQGLEFLIYFQGNSAPDKSGLPSDRFSAERTGGSVSTLTIQRTQQEDSAVYLCASRLGLAGEAVSYNEQFFGPGTRLTVL.